A selection of T cell receptor beta chains follows, all from one sample in a study of cytomegalovirus exposure and HLA in healthy donors. Only in-frame clones appear in the TCRdb table, and some are missing; sequencing was by immunoSEQ multiplex PCR. The sample comprises about 160,000 clones, approximately 78% of which are singletons, and around 0.97% rests with the top ten. The specimen was PBMCs. The origin of the receptors is a girl aged 2 to 9 in good health and CMV-seropositive. Each CDR3 is given with its conserved first and last residue. Fields, in order: D gene, J gene, clone size, V gene, CDR3 DNA, CDR3 protein. The D gene is left open where the match is weak. Clone size is shown for a subset of rows, as once, few, many or a class of expanded clone.

>TRBD2|TRBJ2-1|NA|TRBV25-1
TGTGCCAGCAGTGAAAGGACTAGCTCCTACAATGAGCAGTTCTTC
CASSERTSSYNEQFF
>NA|TRBJ2-2|NA|TRBV4-1
TGCGCCAGCAGCCGACTAGGGGCCGGGGAGCTGTTTTTT
CASSRLGAGELFF
>NA|TRBJ2-1|NA|TRBV29-1
TGCAGCGTTGAGAAACTTTCGGATGAGCAGTTCTTC
CSVEKLSDEQFF
>NA|TRBJ2-5|NA|TRBV11-2
TGTGCCAGCAGCTACAAAGAGACCCAGTACTTC
CASSYKETQYF
>NA|TRBJ2-1|NA|TRBV11-2
TGTGCCAGCAGCTTCGGGACTCTTAATGAGCAGTTCTTC
CASSFGTLNEQFF
>TRBD2|TRBJ2-5|NA|TRBV5-1
TGCGCCAGCAGCGTTGGGACTAGCTCGGAGACCCAGTACTTC
CASSVGTSSETQYF
>NA|TRBJ2-5|NA|TRBV5-1
TGCGCCAGCAGGAGGGCCCGGGAGACCCAGTACTTC
CASRRARETQYF
>TRBD1|TRBJ2-4|NA|TRBV29-1
TGCAGCGTTGAAGATCGCCGGACAGGGAACAAAAACATTCAGTACTTC
CSVEDRRTGNKNIQYF
>TRBD1|TRBJ2-3|NA|TRBV29-1
TGCAGCACGACAGGGGGCGGGTGGACAGATACGCAGTATTTT
CSTTGGGWTDTQYF
>NA|TRBJ1-1|NA|TRBV5-8
TGTGCCAGCAGCTTGCTGGGACAACTTGAAGCTTTCTTT
CASSLLGQLEAFF
>TRBD1|TRBJ2-7|NA|TRBV28
TGTGCCAGTGGGACCGGGACAGGGGGCCACGAGCAGTACTTC
CASGTGTGGHEQYF
>NA|TRBJ2-4|NA|TRBV28
TGTGCCAGTGCGGCCCTAGCCAAAAACATTCAGTACTTC
CASAALAKNIQYF
>NA|TRBJ1-4|NA|TRBV30
TGTGCCTGGGCTGACAGCCCCTATGAAAAACTGTTTTTT
CAWADSPYEKLFF
>TRBD2|TRBJ2-5|NA|TRBV30
TGTGCCTGGAGCTTGGGGGAAGAAACTAGCGTGAAGGAAGAGACCCAGTACTTC
CAWSLGEETSVKEETQYF
>TRBD1|TRBJ2-7|NA|TRBV7-6
TGTGCCAGCAGCTTGTACCCAGGGGGCCATCGGTTCTACGAGCAGTACTTC
CASSLYPGGHRFYEQYF
>NA|TRBJ2-2|once|TRBV9
TGTGCCAGCAGCGTCCTACGCGCCGGGGAGCTGTTTTTT
CASSVLRAGELFF
>NA|TRBJ2-1|NA|TRBV5-1
TGCGCCAGCAGCTTGACAGGGTCCAATGAGCAGTTCTTC
CASSLTGSNEQFF
>TRBD2|TRBJ2-1|NA|TRBV6-5
TGTGCCAGCAGTTACTCACTAGCGGGAGCCTACAATGAGCAGTTCTTC
CASSYSLAGAYNEQFF
>NA|TRBJ2-7|NA|TRBV5-1
TGCGCCAGCAGCTTGGAGGTGACTTCCTACGAGCAGTACTTC
CASSLEVTSYEQYF
>TRBD2|TRBJ2-3|NA|TRBV9
TGTGCCAGCAGCCCGAGGACTAGCGGGTGGGGGGGAGATACGCAGTATTTT
CASSPRTSGWGGDTQYF
>TRBD1|TRBJ1-1|few|TRBV10-2
TGCGCCAGTCGGGACAGGTGGGGCACTGAAGCTTTCTTT
CASRDRWGTEAFF
>NA|TRBJ2-5|NA|TRBV28
TGTGCCAGCAGGATGCCGGGATTGGAGACCCAGTACTTC
CASRMPGLETQYF
>TRBD1|TRBJ1-2|NA|TRBV5-3
TGTGCCAGAAGTCGTACGGGCGACAGGGGTTACTATGGCTACACCTTC
CARSRTGDRGYYGYTF
>TRBD1|TRBJ1-3|NA|TRBV18
TGTGCCAGCTCACCCAACAGGGGCAACGGAAACACCATATATTTT
CASSPNRGNGNTIYF
>NA|TRBJ1-4|NA|TRBV9
TGTGCCAGCAGCCCGGGGACTTCCGCAACTAATGAAAAACTGTTTTTT
CASSPGTSATNEKLFF
>NA|TRBJ1-4|NA|TRBV7-9
TGTGCCAGCAGTGGGGAGGGAGCTAATGAAAAACTGTTTTTT
CASSGEGANEKLFF
>NA|TRBJ2-1|NA|TRBV21-1
TGTGCCAGCAGCAAACGACCTAGCGGGAGTAATATATACAATGAGCAGTTCTTC
CASSKRPSGSNIYNEQFF